This paragraph covers one T cell receptor beta chain sequence. This clonotype was detected a few times. The clone's antigen remains unknown. Base qualities are not provided; no much larger clone lies one nucleotide away. TCRdb shows the sequencer as Illumina NovaSeq 6000. TCR cDNA was synthesized by 5'RACE template switching, which introduced a universal primer site and unique molecular identifiers. cDNA synthesis was primed from both the TCR alpha and TCR beta constant segments. Library amplification used two PCR steps, and the second PCR step added sample barcodes and sequencing adapters. Libraries were sequenced on Illumina HiSeq 2500 (2x100 bp) or NovaSeq (2x150 bp). From the authors' description of their analysis: Reads were demultiplexed and collapsed into UMI consensus sequences with MIGEC, and V(D)J alignment was performed with MiXCR. Vaccine-responding clonotypes were defined with edgeR using replicate PBMC samples, requiring FDR below 0.01 and a log2 fold change above 5 up to day 15. Each bulk clonotype was labeled CD4 or CD8 based on which sequenced repertoire, CD4 or CD8, contained the clonotype at higher abundance. TCRdb passed the public sequencing reads through fastp at Q25 and MiXCR, retaining productive beta sequences. Entries are consolidated by CDR3 protein sequence, retaining the most common genes and DNA. TCRdb assigned the V and J calls; the authors' analysis was not used. This sample holds a few hundred thousand distinct CDR3 sequences; approximately 3.9% were observed only once. The ten biggest clones cover roughly a quarter of the sample.

This sample is drawn from a study of T cells after yellow fever vaccination (dated by TCRdb to the late 2010s). Regarding the study in general: The SMART-Seq v4 Ultra Low Input RNA kit was used to prepare libraries from fractions with low cell numbers. To follow T-cell clones before and after primary and booster YFV17D yellow fever vaccination, bulk TCR alpha and beta repertoires were sequenced over time. Two healthy male donors, one aged 18 to 29 and one aged 30 to 40 years, made up the cohort. Bulk PBMC replicates and cell subsets were isolated from blood drawn at multiple timepoints before and after both primary and secondary immunization. Study-wide conclusions, independent of this receptor: Most clones expanded after primary vaccination were re-detected after the booster (almost 98% of CD4 and 88% of CD8), suggesting broad memory maintenance. The secondary T-cell response was weaker than the primary response but faster, peaking on day 5 instead of day 15. Because abundant contaminating clonotypes from the bulk population could be contained in FACS-sorted repertoires, computational filtering was required. A small fraction of clonotypes appeared in both the CD4 and CD8 compartments, likely as a result of convergent recombination. The study included only a couple of donors, which limits how far the findings can be generalized.

According to the germline V gene (reference sequence), CDR1 reads DFQATT and CDR2 reads SNEGSKA. Counted from cysteine to phenylalanine, this CDR3 has 12 amino acids. Of all the DNA, just the CDR3 is kept, 36 bases in frame from base 1. The junction shows trimming of 0 bases on V and 8 bases on J, plus 8 bases between the germline ends. In light of the paper, this sample's treatment or condition label describes: live attenuated yellow fever vaccine strain. At every blood-draw timepoint, two biological replicates of bulk PBMCs were collected. PBMCs were isolated from peripheral blood using a standard Ficoll-Paque protocol. TriZol was used to extract RNA from bulk PBMCs, CD4 and CD8 fractions, and dextramer-positive and dextramer-negative fractions.

Sequencing used PBMCs, obtained 5 days after the yellow fever booster vaccination. This clonotype was obtained from a man younger than 30 who received the YFV17D yellow fever vaccine. The chain was built from TRBV20-1 and TRBJ2-1; no D gene call is confident. The DNA sequence is as follows: TGCAGTGCTAGAGATTCGGTCGATGAGCAGTTCTTC. Its translation reads: CSARDSVDEQFF.